This T cell receptor beta chain is from a study of cytomegalovirus exposure and HLA in healthy donors. Method: immunoSEQ multiplex PCR; TCRdb's copy keeps in-frame clones and lacks some. This sample has 150,000 or so clones, with around nine tenths found just once. After removal of 2 bases from V and 5 bases from J, the junction contained 9 bases not matched to a gene. The CDR3 loop spans 16 amino acids. Germline loops: CDR1 SGHNT, CDR2 YYREEE (reference sequence). Notes on this clone: Its cognate antigen is unknown.

Separation from the roughly 600-subject first cohort characterized the roughly 130-subject validation cohort, to which the donors belonged. Study observations and caveats: In vitro assays verified that a few CMV-associated chains recognized CMV antigens specifically. The study designated about 160 TCR beta chains cytomegalovirus-associated.

The receptor comes from a woman aged 25 to 39 in good health and CMV-seronegative. The rearrangement uses TRBV5-4 and TRBJ2-1; 8 bases are a match to TRBD2. The sequenced sample consisted of PBMCs. CDR3 nucleotides: TGTGCCAGCAGCTTATGGGGCGGGAGGAAAAACAATGAGCAGTTCTTC. Protein sequence: CASSLWGGRKNNEQFF.